This TCR beta chain was obtained from a study of T cells after yellow fever vaccination. Germline CDR1 SGHAT, CDR2 FQNNGV. Unmatched junction bases numbered 3, after V lost 4 bases and J lost 2 bases. The CDR3 is 15 amino acids. This clonotype was detected many times. Antigen specificity is unknown. Whole-study findings and limits: Booster samples showed a return of most primary-vaccination clones (about 97% CD4, about 88% CD8).

Template-switching 5'RACE yielded the TCR cDNA; a universal primer site and UMIs were added in the process. TCRdb used MiXCR to reprocess the 5' RACE reads, holding one entry per CDR3 protein. Of under 300,000 distinct CDR3 sequences in the sample, 10% to 15% were seen once. This receptor was identified in a man between 25 and 39 years old who received the YFV17D yellow fever vaccine. The chain recombines TRBV11-2 with TRBJ2-5; 11 bases line up with TRBD2. The source material was CD4+ T cells sorted from PBMCs, sampled 45 days after the yellow fever booster vaccination. The CDR3 sequence: CASSWRLAGQETQYF. Written as DNA, the CDR3 is TGTGCCAGCAGCTGGAGACTAGCGGGACAAGAGACCCAGTACTTC.